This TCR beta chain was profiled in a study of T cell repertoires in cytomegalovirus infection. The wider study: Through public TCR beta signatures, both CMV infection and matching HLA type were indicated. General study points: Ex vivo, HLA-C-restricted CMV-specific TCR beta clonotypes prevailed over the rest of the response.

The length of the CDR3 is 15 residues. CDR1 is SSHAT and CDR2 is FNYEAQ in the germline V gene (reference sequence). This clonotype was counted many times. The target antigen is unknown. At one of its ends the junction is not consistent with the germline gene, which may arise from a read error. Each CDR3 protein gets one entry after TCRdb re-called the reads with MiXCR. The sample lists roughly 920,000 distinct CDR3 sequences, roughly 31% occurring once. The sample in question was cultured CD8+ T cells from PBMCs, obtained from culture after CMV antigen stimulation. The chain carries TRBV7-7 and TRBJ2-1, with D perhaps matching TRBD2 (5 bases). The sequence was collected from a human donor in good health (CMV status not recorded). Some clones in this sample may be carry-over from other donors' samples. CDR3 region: CASSLGVNSYNEQFF. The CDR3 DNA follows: TGTGCTAGCAGCCTCGGGGTGAACTCCTACAATGAGCAGTTCTTC.